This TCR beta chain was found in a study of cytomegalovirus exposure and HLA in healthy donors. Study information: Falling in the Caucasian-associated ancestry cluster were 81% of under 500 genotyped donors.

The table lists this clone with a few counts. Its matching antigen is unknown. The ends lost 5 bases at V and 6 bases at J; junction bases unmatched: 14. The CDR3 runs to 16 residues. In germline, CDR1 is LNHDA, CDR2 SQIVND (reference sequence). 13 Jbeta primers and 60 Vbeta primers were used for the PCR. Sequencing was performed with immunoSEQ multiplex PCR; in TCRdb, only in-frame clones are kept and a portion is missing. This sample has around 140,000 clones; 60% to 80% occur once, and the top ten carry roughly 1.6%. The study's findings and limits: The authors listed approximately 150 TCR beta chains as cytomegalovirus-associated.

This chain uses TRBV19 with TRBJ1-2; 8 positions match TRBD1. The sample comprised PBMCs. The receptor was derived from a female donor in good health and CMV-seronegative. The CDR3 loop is CASSGGTGRVTDGYTF. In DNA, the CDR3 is TGTGCCAGTAGTGGGGGGACAGGCAGGGTTACGGATGGCTACACCTTC. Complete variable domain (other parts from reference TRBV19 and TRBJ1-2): DGGITQSPKYLFRKEGQNVTLSCEQNLNHDAMYWYRQDPGQGLRLIYYSQIVNDFQKGDIAEGYSVSREKKESFPLTVTSAQKNPTAFYLCASSGGTGRVTDGYTFGSGTRLTVV.